The entry that follows covers one TCR beta chain sequence. Its cognate antigen is unknown. Method: immunoSEQ multiplex PCR; TCRdb's copy keeps in-frame clones and lacks some. The sample lists a few hundred thousand clones, approximately 86% occurring once. The sample is drawn from a study of cytomegalovirus exposure and HLA in healthy donors. Study-level findings and limits: Across donors, most TCRs were seen rarely, yet some public ones were widespread. The CMV antigen specificity of a few CMV-associated chains was confirmed through in vitro analysis.

CDR3 length equals 13 residues. Looked up from germline, CDR1 is MGHRA and CDR2 is YSYEKL. The chain combines TRBV4-1 with TRBJ2-7, with 10 bases lining up with TRBD1. This receptor was taken from a young woman in good health and CMV-seronegative. Sequenced material: PBMCs. CDR3 amino acids: CATRGTGEYEQYF. DNA of the CDR3: TGCGCGACGCGGGGGACAGGGGAGTACGAGCAGTACTTC.